One and the same sample provided the 20 T cell receptor beta chains below, sequenced in a study of blood T cell repertoires in COVID-19. Only in-frame clones appear in the TCRdb table, and some are missing; sequencing was by immunoSEQ multiplex PCR. The sample contains roughly 200,000 clones, less than 85% of which appear only once. The source material was PBMCs or T cells enriched from blood (not recorded which). The receptor source for this set is a woman between 55 and 75 years old with acute COVID-19.

The CDR3: CAWSLGTGGGYTF. CDR3 nucleotides: TGTGCCTGGAGCCTCGGGACAGGGGGGGGCTACACCTTC. The J gene is TRBJ1-2, the V gene TRBV30, with 11 nucleotides matching TRBD1. Trimming at V came to 3 bases and at J to 8 bases, leaving 5 bases not matched to a gene. CDR1 and CDR2 from the germline V gene are GTSNPN and SVGIG (reference sequence). CDR3 length: 13 amino acids. Using reference TRBV30 and TRBJ1-2 for the parts outside the CDR3, the full variable domain is SQTIHQWPATLVQPVGSPLSLECTVEGTSNPNLYWYRQAAGRGLQLLFYSVGIGQISSEVPQNLSASRPQDRQFILSSKKLLLSDSGFYLCAWSLGTGGGYTFGSGTRLTVV.

The rearrangement uses TRBV5-1 and TRBJ2-3, with D perhaps matching TRBD2 (6 bases). The CDR3 covers 13 residues. The germline gives CDR1 SGHRS, CDR2 YFSETQ. V shed 5 bases and J shed 4 bases, with 11 bases lying between them. For the CDR3, the DNA is TGCGCCAGCAGGGGGGAGGTCCCAGATACGCAGTATTTT. Protein: CASRGEVPDTQYF.

This clone was seen a handful of times. The CDR3 loop is CASSYGVAERGPDTQYF. The CDR3 DNA is TGTGCCAGCAGTTACGGGGTAGCGGAGAGGGGTCCAGATACGCAGTATTTT. The chain joins TRBV6-2 or TRBV6-3 to TRBJ2-3; perhaps TRBD2 as D (6 bases). V gave up 2 bases and J gave up 4 bases, with 19 bases separating them. Per germline, CDR1 MNHEY and CDR2 SVGEGT. CDR3 length: 17 amino acids.

The chain uses TRBV9 and TRBJ2-3, with 10 positions matching TRBD2. The CDR3 is 16 residues long. V lost 3 bases and J lost 1; bases outside the gene matches: 5. Germline V gives CDR1 SGDLS, CDR2 YYNGEE. CDR3 sequence: CASSGPSGGGTDTQYF. The CDR3 DNA sequence: TGTGCCAGCAGCGGACCTAGCGGGGGTGGCACAGATACGCAGTATTTT.

The chain has TRBV14 and TRBJ1-5, with 9 bases matching TRBD1. Trimming took 2 bases from V and 2 from J; bases not matched to a gene: 10. Germline V gene sequence: CDR1 SGHDN, CDR2 FVKESK. This CDR3 has 18 residues. CDR3 in DNA: TGTGCCAGCAGCCAACTGTGGACAGGGGTTGGGGGCAATCAGCCCCAGCATTTT. It encodes CASSQLWTGVGGNQPQHF.

The V gene is TRBV3-1 (or the pseudogene TRBV3-2), the J gene TRBJ2-7; TRBD1 might be the D (6 bases). The CDR3 loop spans 16 amino acids. Per germline, CDR1 LGHDT and CDR2 YNNKEL (reference sequence). Trimming stripped 1 base from V and 4 bases from J, with 17 bases between. CDR3 DNA sequence: TGTGCCAGCAGCCAAGTCTCCGGGACAAGGAATTACGAGCAGTACGTC. Translating it yields CASSQVSGTRNYEQYV.

The V gene is TRBV7-2, the J gene TRBJ2-7; TRBD1 might be the D (7 bases). The germline CDR1 and CDR2 sequences are SGHTA and FQGNSA. V lost 5 bases to trimming and J lost 0 bases, with 14 bases between them. CDR3 length: 15 residues. CDR3 protein: CASSGRQGGSYEQYF. In DNA form, the CDR3 reads TGTGCCAGCAGCGGACGACAGGGAGGCTCCTACGAGCAGTACTTC.

In DNA form, the CDR3 reads TGTGCCAGCAACGACAGGGGAAACACCATATATTTT. This gives the protein CASNDRGNTIYF. The V call is TRBV6-6, the J call TRBJ1-3; D possibly corresponds to TRBD1 (6 bases). Trimming stripped 7 bases from V and 4 bases from J, with 8 bases between. CDR3 length: 12 amino acids. Germline V gene sequence: CDR1 MNHNY, CDR2 SVGAGI (reference sequence).

This clone was recorded only once. The chain links TRBV21-1 to TRBJ2-2; the table's D gene call, TRBD2, was not cross checked with the DNA. TRBV21-1 is assigned pseudogene status. The CDR3 is 15 residues long. DNA of the CDR3: TGTGCCAGCAGCACCTCGGGACTAGCGGCCGGGGAGCTGTTTTTT. Translating it yields CASSTSGLAAGELFF.

V is TRBV19 and J is TRBJ1-2, with TRBD1 identical over 8 bases. Germline CDR1 is LNHDA and CDR2 is SQIVND (reference sequence). V was clipped by 3 bases and J by 5 bases; unmatched bases: 8. This CDR3 is built from 15 residues. The CDR3: CASSMQGASVYGYTF. The CDR3 coding sequence is TGTGCCAGTAGTATGCAGGGGGCAAGTGTATATGGCTACACCTTC.

The chain is built from TRBV4-3 and TRBJ2-6; tentatively, D is TRBD2 (5 bases). This CDR3 is 19 amino acids long. V was clipped by 1 base and J by 0 bases, with 16 bases between them. Germline CDR1 LGHNA, CDR2 YSLEER. CDR3 nucleotides: TGCGCCAGCAGCCAAGTGAGGGCGGTTTCAAGCTCTGGGGCCAACGTCCTGACTTTC. As protein: CASSQVRAVSSSGANVLTF.

The rearrangement uses TRBV3-1 (or the pseudogene TRBV3-2) and TRBJ2-1; D is unclear. Germline lookup yields CDR1 LGHDT and CDR2 YNNKEL (reference sequence). Trimming stripped 0 bases from V and 12 bases from J, with 9 bases between. The CDR3 runs to 12 residues. CDR3 DNA sequence: TGTGCCAGCAGCCAAGACCGACAAACGCAGTTCTTC. Protein: CASSQDRQTQFF.

The chain joins TRBV19 to TRBJ1-2, with 9 bases identical to TRBD1. This CDR3 comprises 16 residues. After removal of 5 bases from V and 3 bases from J, the junction contained 10 bases not matched to a gene. Germline loops: CDR1 LNHDA, CDR2 SQIVND (reference sequence). CDR3 loop: CASSPSTGGGDYGYTF. CDR3 nucleotide sequence: TGTGCCAGTAGTCCATCAACAGGGGGCGGTGACTATGGCTACACCTTC.

CDR3 amino acids: CASSFIGSSYNEQFF. CDR3 coding DNA: TGTGCCAGCAGCTTCATAGGGAGCTCCTACAATGAGCAGTTCTTC. The V and J genes are TRBV5-8 and TRBJ2-1; perhaps TRBD2 as D (5 bases). Between the trimmed V and J ends, which lost 2 bases and 0 bases, there was a span of 9 bases. The V gene's germline CDR1 is SGHTS and CDR2 YDEGEE. This CDR3 has 15 amino acids.

In its sample, this clone was seen a few times. This rearrangement joins TRBV9 to TRBJ2-3; perhaps TRBD2 as D (5 bases). This CDR3 region has 15 residues. Trimming removed 5 bases from V and 4 bases from J, with 17 bases in between. Germline-derived CDR1 and CDR2 are SGDLS and YYNGEE. This CDR3 is CASSKATPGSDTQYF. CDR3 DNA sequence: TGTGCCAGCAGTAAGGCGACGCCGGGATCAGATACGCAGTATTTT.

This clone came up a few times. The chain employs TRBV6-5 and TRBJ1-1; D possibly corresponds to TRBD1 (6 bases). Trimming took off 7 bases at V and 4 bases at J, with 19 bases between the two ends. This CDR3 comprises 15 residues. Germline V gene data show CDR1 as MNHEY and CDR2 as SVGAGI. This CDR3 reads CASNRGAGVSTEAFF. CDR3 DNA sequence: TGTGCCAGCAATAGAGGGGCAGGGGTTAGCACTGAAGCTTTCTTT.

The rearrangement uses TRBV28 and TRBJ1-5, with D hard to call. Germline V gene sequence: CDR1 MDHEN, CDR2 SYDVKM. V was clipped by 6 bases and J by 0 bases, with 12 bases between them. This CDR3 comprises 15 residues. The CDR3 loop is CASSLEAFSNQPQHF. In nucleotides, the CDR3 is TGTGCCAGCAGCCTGGAGGCATTTAGCAATCAGCCCCAGCATTTT.

The chain employs TRBV30 and TRBJ2-1; D might be TRBD1 (6 bases). The V gene lost 2 bases and the J gene lost 4 bases, with 15 bases spanning the gap. This CDR3 region has 15 residues. Per germline, CDR1 GTSNPN and CDR2 SVGIG (reference sequence). The CDR3 spells CAWSYLGQLYNEQFF. The CDR3 DNA follows: TGTGCCTGGAGTTACCTTGGACAGCTATACAATGAGCAGTTCTTC.

CDR3 protein: CASSPPGTYEQYV. CDR3 bases: TGTGCCAGCTCACCACCCGGGACCTACGAGCAGTACGTC. The chain couples TRBV18 to TRBJ2-7; a possible D gene is TRBD2 (5 bases). The CDR3 spans 13 residues. The V gene's germline CDR1 is KGHSH and CDR2 LQKENI. Trimming left V 0 bases short and J 2 bases short, with 5 bases between.

The rearrangement joins TRBV6-5 to TRBJ2-7; D is ambiguous. This CDR3 has 14 amino acids. Germline V CDR1 and CDR2: MNHEY, SVGAGI. The V gene lost 5 bases and the J gene lost 0 bases, with 11 bases spanning the gap. In DNA, the CDR3 is TGTGCCAGCAGTCCGCTTAGGAGCTCCTACGAGCAGTACTTC. Its translation is CASSPLRSSYEQYF.